This passage covers 4 T cell receptor beta chains from one sample sequenced in a study of CD8+CD57+ T cells in acquired aplastic anemia. Profiling of TCR beta VDJ combinations and CDR3 sequences used genomic DNA as template. Each CDR3 protein is one row after TCRdb ran MiXCR on the reads. The table includes a few hundred thousand distinct CDR3 sequences, around 60% detected once. Material: sorted CD4+, CD8+, or CD8+CD57+ T cells (not recorded which) from PBMCs. The receptors originated from a human donor with severe aplastic anemia or a healthy control (not recorded which).

This clonotype was seen a single time. The J gene is TRBJ2-6, the V gene TRBV11-2, with D possibly being TRBD2 (5 bases). This CDR3 region has 13 residues. V was trimmed by 11 bases and J by 0 bases, leaving 8 bases between them. Per the germline V gene, CDR1 is SGHAT and CDR2 is FQNNGV. The CDR3 bases are TGTGCCGGACTGGTCTCTGGGGCCAACGTCCTGACTTTC. It yields the protein CAGLVSGANVLTF.

This clonotype showed up many times. The chain joins TRBV11-2 to TRBJ1-6; D may be TRBD1 (6 bases). This CDR3 spans 17 amino acids. V lost 1 base and J 7 bases, leaving 17 bases between the germline ends. The germline V gene encodes CDR1 SGHAT and CDR2 FQNNGV. CDR3 DNA: TGTGCCAGCAGCTTAGGGCCAGGGGAATTGAAGAATTCACCCCTCCACTTT. Protein sequence: CASSLGPGELKNSPLHF. Combining the CDR3 with reference TRBV11-2 and TRBJ1-6 gives the whole variable domain EAGVAQSPRYKIIEKRQSVAFWCNPISGHATLYWYQQILGQGPKLLIQFQNNGVVDDSQLPKDRFSAERLKGVDSTLKIQPAKLEDSAVYLCASSLGPGELKNSPLHFGNGTRLTVT.

This clonotype was seen many times. J is TRBJ2-7 and V is TRBV12-3 or TRBV12-4, with 8 bases fitting TRBD1. This CDR3 contains 14 residues. J was trimmed by 3 bases and V by 4 bases; bases with no gene match: 5. Here the CDR3 DNA reads TGTGCCAGCAGTTCCGGACAGGGTTTCTACGAGCAGTACTTC. Encoded protein: CASSSGQGFYEQYF.

At least ten counts were recorded for this clonotype. The chain has TRBV7-3 and TRBJ2-7; tentatively, D is TRBD1 or TRBD2 (6 bases each). The CDR3 covers 13 residues. Germline loops: CDR1 SGHTA, CDR2 FQGTGA. Trimming took 5 bases from V and 6 from J, leaving 14 bases between them. CDR3 sequence reads: CASSPRGEREQYF. In nucleotides, the CDR3 is TGTGCCAGCAGCCCAAGGGGGGAACGCGAGCAGTACTTC.